Listed below are T cell receptor beta chains from one sample, sequenced in a study of T cell responses to AZD1222 COVID-19 vaccine. Profiled with immunoSEQ multiplex PCR; TCRdb holds only in-frame clones, not every one. The table records approximately 120,000 clones, roughly nine tenths of them present only once. The sample was peripheral blood, taken on day 0 of AZD1222 vaccination. The receptors here all came from an adult in good health. Both conserved end residues are part of each CDR3. Fields, in order: J gene, D gene, V gene, clone size, CDR3 DNA, CDR3 protein. D genes are given only for firm matches. Not all rows give a size; the values are once, few, many and, for expanded clones, a class.

>TRBJ2-7|.|TRBV10-3|.
TGTGCCATCAGTGAAGCTACAGGGACGGGGTCCTACGAGCAGTACTTC
CAISEATGTGSYEQYF
>TRBJ2-7|TRBD2|TRBV28|.
TGTGCCAGCAGTTTATTGGGGCGTCTAGCGGGAGGTGGCGAGCAGTACTTC
CASSLLGRLAGGGEQYF
>TRBJ2-1|.|TRBV5-5|.
TGTGCCAGCAGCTTGCGCAGGGACATTTACAATGAGCAGTTCTTC
CASSLRRDIYNEQFF
>TRBJ2-1|TRBD1|TRBV7-2|.
TGTGCCAGCAGCTCAAGACAGGGCTCCTACAATGAGCAGTTCTTC
CASSSRQGSYNEQFF
>TRBJ2-7|TRBD1|TRBV11-2|.
TGTGCCAGCAGCTACCATCAGGGGGCACGCGAGCAGTACTTC
CASSYHQGAREQYF
>TRBJ2-3|.|TRBV28|.
TGTGCGATCACAGGGTACGGTGGAGATACGCAGTATTTT
CAITGYGGDTQYF
>TRBJ1-2|.|TRBV6-5|.
TGTGCCAGCAGGGATCAGAACTATGGCTACACCTTC
CASRDQNYGYTF
>TRBJ2-7|.|TRBV18|.
TGTGCCAGCTCACCTAACAGCCTTACCTACGAGCAGTACTTC
CASSPNSLTYEQYF
>TRBJ2-1|.|TRBV18|.
TGTGCCAGCAACAGGTATTCAGACAATGAGCAGTTCTTC
CASNRYSDNEQFF
>TRBJ1-2|TRBD1|TRBV24-1|few
TGTGCCACCAGTGACCCGGGACAGGGGAAAGAGGGCTACACCTTC
CATSDPGQGKEGYTF
>TRBJ1-2|TRBD1|TRBV29-1|few
TGCAGCTTGGGACAGGGTTATGGCTACACCTTC
CSLGQGYGYTF